The 29 T cell receptor beta chains below all came from one sample that was sequenced in a study of beta chain features in type 1 diabetes. Expressed TCRB transcripts were sequenced because the entire RNA isolate underwent reverse transcription. Generated by immunoSEQ multiplex PCR, the TCRdb table keeps only in-frame clones and is missing some. The data hold roughly 180,000 clones, with about 13% observed a single time. Sample: central memory CD4+ T cells from blood. All receptors derive from a woman younger than 30 in good health.

The chain has TRBV18 and TRBJ1-2, with D perhaps TRBD1 (5 bases). Between the trimmed V and J ends, which lost 2 bases and 4 bases, there was a span of 8 bases. Germline CDR1 KGHSH, CDR2 LQKENI. CDR3 length: 13 amino acids. CDR3 amino acids: CASSPGTGYGYTF. The CDR3 DNA reads TGTGCCAGCTCACCAGGCACAGGCTATGGCTACACCTTC. Looking up the rest from reference TRBV18 and TRBJ1-2 gives the full variable domain: NAGVMQNPRHLVRRRGQEARLRCSPMKGHSHVYWYRQLPEEGLKFMVYLQKENIIDESGMPKERFSAEFPKEGPSILRIQQVVRGDSAAYFCASSPGTGYGYTFGSGTRLTVV.

The chain uses TRBV28 and TRBJ2-7, with a tentative D call TRBD2 (5 bases). V was trimmed by 4 bases and J by 3 bases, leaving 13 bases between them. This CDR3 region has 14 residues. Germline CDR1 is MDHEN and CDR2 is SYDVKM. Written as DNA, the CDR3 is TGTGCCAGCAGTTCGGACGGAGGCCTCTACGAGCAGTACTTC. This encodes CASSSDGGLYEQYF.

The chain is built from TRBV6-6 and TRBJ2-1, with D perhaps matching TRBD1 (6 bases). Trimming shortened V by 8 bases and J by 7 bases, and 15 bases separated the two germline ends. The CDR3 contains 13 residues. Germline CDR1 is MNHNY and CDR2 is SVGAGI (reference sequence). The CDR3 region has the DNA TGTGCCAGCCACAGGGCCACGCATAATGAGCAGTTCTTC. Residues: CASHRATHNEQFF.

The chain links TRBV4-3 to TRBJ2-7, with D uncertain. V dropped 0 bases and J dropped 6 bases, with 15 bases sitting between them. The CDR3 sequence is 15 residues long. The germline CDR1 and CDR2 sequences are LGHNA and YSLEER. DNA of the CDR3: TGCGCCAGCAGCCAAGAATCCACCTCAGAGCGCGAGCAGTACTTC. Encoded protein: CASSQESTSEREQYF.

The genes are TRBV7-2 and TRBJ2-7, with D unclear. V was trimmed by 5 bases and J by 3 bases, leaving 17 bases between them. The CDR3 spans 15 residues. Per germline, CDR1 SGHTA and CDR2 FQGNSA. In DNA form, the CDR3 reads TGTGCCAGCAGCCCAAACCCAGGCAGCTTCTACGAGCAGTACTTC. It translates to CASSPNPGSFYEQYF.

V and J are TRBV9 and TRBJ1-1, with D unresolved. The CDR3 has 14 amino acids. The V and J ends lost 0 bases and 2 bases respectively, with 8 bases between them. Germline-derived CDR1 and CDR2 are SGDLS and YYNGEE. Here the CDR3 reads CASSVDRLNTEAFF. The DNA for the CDR3 is TGTGCCAGCAGCGTAGATCGTTTAAACACTGAAGCTTTCTTT.

This clone was seen only a few times. One end of the junction is discordant with germline, which a read error may explain. J is TRBJ1-1 and V is TRBV13; 8 bases line up with TRBD1. The CDR3 has 14 amino acids. Germline V gives CDR1 PRHDT, CDR2 FYEKMQ (reference sequence). In nucleotides, the CDR3 is TGTGCCAGCAGCACACGTGGACAGGGTCATCGCGTTGTCTTT. Translating gives CASSTRGQGHRVVF.

V and J are TRBV21-1 and TRBJ1-1; the tabulated D call, TRBD1, remains unverified against the DNA. TRBV21-1 is described as a pseudogene. This CDR3 has 16 residues. The CDR3 is CASSKEDREGGTEAFF. For the CDR3, the DNA is TGTGCCAGCAGCAAAGAGGACAGGGAGGGGGGGACTGAAGCTTTCTTT.

This clone has just a few counts. CDR3 protein: CASSSNRDNYGYTF. CDR3 coding DNA: TGTGCCAGCAGTTCCAACAGGGATAACTATGGCTACACCTTC. The gene calls are TRBV6-6 and TRBJ1-2, with D maybe TRBD1 (6 bases). The CDR3 has 14 amino acids. Germline V lookup: CDR1 MNHNY, CDR2 SVGAGI (reference sequence). Trimming shortened V by 4 bases and J by 1 base, and 10 bases separated the two germline ends.

This clone was detected a few times. Other DNA sequences in this sample translate to the same CDR3. This chain joins TRBV7-2 and TRBJ1-4; D call uncertain. Trimming stripped 1 base from V and 2 bases from J, with 8 bases between. The CDR3 runs 15 residues. Germline CDR1 reads SGHTA; CDR2 reads FQGNSA. CDR3 sequence: CASSLGSSTNEKLFF. CDR3 nucleotides: TGTGCCAGCAGCTTAGGTTCGAGCACTAATGAAAAACTGTTTTTT.

There are a few counts of this clone. The chain couples TRBV10-3 to TRBJ2-7, with D possibly matching TRBD2 (6 bases). CDR1 and CDR2 from the germline V gene are ENHRY and SYGVKD. The CDR3 totals 12 residues. The germline V and J ends were trimmed by 6 bases and 3 bases, with 9 bases remaining between them. The CDR3 loop is CAISPGLYEQYF. The CDR3 nucleotides are TGTGCCATCAGCCCGGGACTCTACGAGCAGTACTTC.

In this sample, this clone turned up many times. V and J are TRBV6-5 and TRBJ2-5; no clear D gene. The V and J ends lost 6 bases and 5 bases respectively, with 10 bases between them. The germline CDR1 and CDR2 sequences are MNHEY and SVGAGI. The length of the CDR3 is 12 residues. The CDR3 reads CASSRRRETQYF. The CDR3 nucleotides read TGTGCCAGCAGCCGACGGCGGGAGACCCAGTACTTC.

In this sample, this clone turned up a few times. The chain employs TRBV10-3 and TRBJ1-5, with TRBD1 identical over 7 bases. Looked up from germline, CDR1 is ENHRY and CDR2 is SYGVKD. The CDR3 is 15 amino acids. V lost 5 bases to trimming and J lost 3 bases; unmatched junction nucleotides: 7. The CDR3 spells CAISPGTVLNQPQHF. DNA for the CDR3: TGTGCCATCAGTCCGGGGACAGTGCTCAATCAGCCCCAGCATTTT.

This clone came up a few times. The rearrangement links TRBV30 to TRBJ2-7; tentatively, D is TRBD1 (5 bases). With 3 bases removed from V and 3 bases from J, the gap between germline ends came to 18 bases. Germline loops: CDR1 GTSNPN, CDR2 SVGIG (reference sequence). This CDR3 spans 15 amino acids. The DNA for the CDR3 is TGTGCCTGGAGGATTTTTAGACAGTCGGGCTACGAGCAGTACTTC. Its translation is CAWRIFRQSGYEQYF.

This clone was found a few times. The same CDR3 can be traced to other DNA sequences in this sample. V gene TRBV27 combines with J gene TRBJ1-1, with unresolved D. The V gene's germline CDR1 is MNHEY and CDR2 SMNVEV (reference sequence). The germline V and J ends were trimmed by 4 bases and 4 bases, with 7 bases remaining between them. The CDR3 extends over 12 amino acids. DNA for the CDR3: TGTGCCAGCAGTTCCCCCCGCACTGAAGCTTTCTTT. Translated, it gives CASSSPRTEAFF.

This clone was detected only a few times. This sequence joins TRBV28 and TRBJ2-7, with 13 bases fitting TRBD2. Germline V lookup: CDR1 MDHEN, CDR2 SYDVKM. This CDR3 comprises 16 residues. J was trimmed by 3 bases and V by 2 bases; bases with no gene match: 4. The CDR3 spells CASSLVTSGRLYEQYF. The CDR3 region has the DNA TGTGCCAGCAGTTTAGTGACTAGCGGGAGGCTCTACGAGCAGTACTTC.

The rearrangement links TRBV2 to TRBJ2-5, with D possibly matching TRBD1 (6 bases). Deletions cut 4 bases from V and 4 bases from J, with 16 bases between. The CDR3 covers 15 residues. Germline loops: CDR1 SNHLY, CDR2 FYNNEI. The DNA for the CDR3 is TGTGCCAGCAGTGGGGACAACTTACGCGGAGAGACCCAGTACTTC. This sequence encodes CASSGDNLRGETQYF.

This clone has more than one count but fewer than ten. The chain joins TRBV5-6 to TRBJ2-7; tentatively, D is TRBD1 (6 bases). The CDR3 covers 14 residues. V was clipped by 0 bases and J by 3 bases, with 10 bases between them. Germline-derived CDR1 and CDR2 are SGHDT and YYEEEE. CDR3 sequence reads: CASSLGTGHYEQYF. In DNA, the CDR3 is TGTGCCAGCAGCTTGGGAACAGGGCACTACGAGCAGTACTTC. The variable domain in full, completed from reference TRBV5-6 and TRBJ2-7, reads DAGVTQSPTHLIKTRGQQVTLRCSPKSGHDTVSWYQQALGQGPQFIFQYYEEEERQRGNFPDRFSGHQFPNYSSELNVNALLLGDSALYLCASSLGTGHYEQYFGPGTRLTVT.

The chain is built from TRBV2 and TRBJ1-5, with 11 bases that match TRBD1. V trimming: 8 bases; J trimming: 4 bases; junction bases outside the gene matches: 4. The CDR3 has 14 amino acids. Germline CDR1 and CDR2: SNHLY and FYNNEI. CDR3 loop: CASSGDRGNQPQHF. As DNA, the CDR3 is TGTGCCAGCTCAGGGGACAGGGGGAATCAGCCCCAGCATTTT.

This clone appeared once. This rearrangement joins TRBV28 to TRBJ2-7, with 7 bases lining up with TRBD1. This CDR3 has 15 amino acids. Germline assignment: CDR1 MDHEN and CDR2 SYDVKM. The V gene end was trimmed by 5 bases and the J gene end by 6 bases; junction bases not matched to a gene: 13. CDR3 region: CASSLPYGTAIEQYF. Here the CDR3 DNA reads TGTGCCAGCAGTCTCCCCTACGGGACAGCAATCGAGCAGTACTTC.

This clone has only a few counts. The chain is built from TRBV7-2 and TRBJ1-5; D is possibly TRBD1 (6 bases). The CDR3 has 14 residues. V was pared by 5 bases and J by 7 bases, with 15 bases between. From germline, CDR1 is SGHTA and CDR2 FQGNSA. The CDR3 DNA is TGTGCCAGCAGCGCTCAACGGACAGCCCAGCCCCAGCATTTT. This gives the protein CASSAQRTAQPQHF.

Comment on this clone: The junction does not match germline at one end; this may be a read error. This sequence joins TRBV6-1 and TRBJ2-1; 10 nucleotides align to TRBD2. This CDR3 is built from 15 residues. Germline-derived CDR1 and CDR2 are MNHNS and SASEGT. The CDR3 is CASREAGGLYNEQFF. CDR3 DNA: TGTGCCAGCAGAGAAGCGGGAGGGCTATACAATGAGCAGTTCTTC.

This clone has just a few counts. The chain links TRBV11-2 to TRBJ2-2, with 16 nucleotides matching TRBD2. The V gene end was trimmed by 5 bases and the J gene end by 4 bases; junction bases not matched to a gene: 10. Germline V CDR1 and CDR2: SGHAT, FQNNGV. This CDR3 region has 19 residues. The CDR3 reads CASSNTGTSGRAGTGELFF. For the CDR3, the DNA is TGTGCCAGCAGCAATACCGGGACTAGCGGGAGGGCCGGCACCGGGGAGCTGTTTTTT.

This chain joins TRBV15 and TRBJ1-4; D perhaps matches TRBD1 (6 bases). This CDR3 spans 19 amino acids. The germline V gene encodes CDR1 LNHNV and CDR2 YYDKDF (reference sequence). The germline V and J ends were trimmed by 0 bases and 0 bases, with 17 bases remaining between them. The CDR3 sequence is CATSRDRGGASPTNEKLFF. As DNA, the CDR3 is TGTGCCACCAGCAGAGATCGGGGGGGCGCATCTCCAACTAATGAAAAACTGTTTTTT.

This chain connects TRBV7-9 to TRBJ1-2; D unclear. V shed 0 bases and J shed 6 bases, with 14 bases lying between them. This CDR3 contains 15 residues. The germline CDR1 and CDR2 sequences are SEHNR and FQNEAQ (reference sequence). CDR3 region: CASSLAQAPIDGYTF. DNA of the CDR3: TGTGCCAGCAGCTTAGCCCAAGCCCCGATAGATGGCTACACCTTC.

On this clone: The same CDR3 arises from other DNA sequences in this sample as well. This chain connects TRBV9 to TRBJ2-2; 10 nucleotides align to TRBD2. The V gene end was trimmed by 1 base and the J gene end by 6 bases; junction bases not matched to a gene: 0. Germline values: CDR1 SGDLS, CDR2 YYNGEE. The CDR3 loop spans 14 amino acids. The CDR3 reads CASSVLAGAGELFF. The CDR3 nucleotides read TGTGCCAGCAGCGTACTAGCGGGGGCCGGGGAGCTGTTTTTT.

The chain uses TRBV7-2 and TRBJ2-1; 11 bases are shared with TRBD2. This CDR3 spans 16 amino acids. V gave up 3 bases and J gave up 6 bases; unmatched junction bases: 7. From germline, CDR1 is SGHTA and CDR2 FQGNSA. Here the CDR3 reads CASSFISGRASNEQFF. Written as DNA, the CDR3 is TGTGCCAGCAGCTTCATTAGCGGGAGGGCCTCCAATGAGCAGTTCTTC.

This rearrangement joins TRBV7-9 to TRBJ1-5; TRBD1 matches at 8 bases. The CDR3 runs 13 residues. Per the germline V gene, CDR1 is SEHNR and CDR2 is FQNEAQ (reference sequence). J lost 5 bases, V lost 6 bases, and 3 bases had no gene match. The CDR3 nucleotides are TGTGCCAGCAGAGGACAGGGAGATCAGCCCCAGCATTTT. It translates to CASRGQGDQPQHF.

This clone was recorded a few times. The chain employs TRBV27 and TRBJ2-7; 11 nucleotides align to TRBD2. CDR3 size: 18 residues. The germline V gene encodes CDR1 MNHEY and CDR2 SMNVEV (reference sequence). V trimming: 5 bases; J trimming: 0 bases; junction bases outside the gene matches: 12. The DNA of the CDR3 is TGTGCCAGCAGTCTCAGGGGAGAGGGACTAGCGGCCTCCTACGAGCAGTACTTC. It is translated as CASSLRGEGLAASYEQYF.